A selection of T cell receptor beta chains follows, all from one sample in a study of blood T cell repertoires in COVID-19. Data came from immunoSEQ multiplex PCR; TCRdb stores just in-frame clones and leaves some out. The data contain some 150,000 clones, approximately 90% of them singletons. The sequenced sample was peripheral blood. The receptors come from a woman aged 45-60 years with active or convalescent COVID-19. CDR3s include the opening cysteine and the closing phenylalanine or tryptophan. A D gene is named only where the DNA matches it firmly. Clone size is shown for a subset of rows, as once, few, many or a class of expanded clone.

V gene,J gene,clone size,D gene,CDR3 protein,CDR3 DNA
TRBV18,TRBJ1-4,-,-,CASSPGAGTRTNEKLFF,TGTGCCAGCTCACCGGGGGCAGGGACGAGAACTAATGAAAAACTGTTTTTT
TRBV6-4,TRBJ1-2,-,TRBD1,CASNPTGTGGSGYTF,TGTGCCAGCAACCCCACCGGGACAGGGGGGAGCGGCTACACCTTC
TRBV27,TRBJ2-6,-,-,CASRVGGAGANVLTF,TGTGCCAGCAGAGTAGGGGGTGCTGGGGCCAACGTCCTGACTTTC
TRBV10-3,TRBJ2-2,-,TRBD1,CAISGGRGPGELFF,TGTGCCATCAGTGGAGGCAGGGGGCCCGGGGAGCTGTTTTTT
TRBV30,TRBJ2-2,-,-,CAWRVWGTLNAGELFF,TGTGCCTGGAGGGTGTGGGGCACGTTGAACGCCGGGGAGCTGTTTTTT
TRBV4-2,TRBJ2-4,-,TRBD1,CASRKEGGVNIQYF,TGTGCCAGCAGAAAAGAAGGGGGCGTAAACATTCAGTACTTC
TRBV7-2,TRBJ1-2,-,-,CASTSRYPGDYGYTF,TGTGCCAGCACTAGTAGGTACCCAGGGGACTATGGCTACACCTTC
TRBV7-2,TRBJ1-6,-,TRBD1,CASSLFSGTGVIGNSPLHF,TGTGCCAGCAGCTTATTCTCAGGGACAGGGGTTATAGGCAATTCACCCCTCCACTTT
TRBV4-1,TRBJ1-1,-,-,CASSQEQGLRAEAFF,TGCGCCAGCAGCCAAGAGCAGGGGCTGAGGGCTGAAGCTTTCTTT
TRBV9,TRBJ2-1,-,TRBD2,CASSMGGSGNNEQFF,TGTGCCAGCAGCATGGGGGGGAGCGGTAACAATGAGCAGTTCTTC
TRBV6-2/TRBV6-3,TRBJ1-2,-,-,CASSYALQVLYGYTF,TGTGCCAGCAGTTACGCGTTACAGGTGCTCTATGGCTACACCTTC
TRBV27,TRBJ1-2,-,TRBD1,CASSFRDRGSYGYTF,TGTGCCAGCAGTTTCCGGGACAGGGGATCATATGGCTACACCTTC
TRBV14,TRBJ2-3,-,-,CASSPPAGVRTDTQYF,TGTGCCAGCAGCCCCCCCGCAGGGGTACGCACAGATACGCAGTATTTT
TRBV29-1,TRBJ2-1,-,TRBD2,CSVYGTSGYNEQFF,TGCAGCGTCTATGGGACTAGCGGTTACAATGAGCAGTTCTTC
TRBV27,TRBJ1-6,-,-,CASSLQGNHSPLHF,TGTGCCAGCAGCCTCCAGGGAAATCACTCACCCCTCCACTTT
TRBV7-9,TRBJ1-4,-,-,CASRTDFNEKLFF,TGTGCCAGCCGGACTGACTTTAATGAAAAACTGTTTTTT
TRBV5-5,TRBJ2-6,-,-,CASSLDPRTAGANVLTF,TGTGCCAGCAGCTTGGATCCTAGAACGGCGGGGGCCAACGTCCTGACTTTC
TRBV7-2,TRBJ1-6,-,-,CASSLEVLSSPLHF,TGTGCCAGCAGCTTAGAAGTTCTGAGTTCACCCCTCCACTTT
TRBV19,TRBJ2-4,-,TRBD2,CASSPGSSGGVGKNIQYF,TGTGCCAGTAGTCCCGGGTCTAGCGGGGGTGTAGGCAAAAACATTCAGTACTTC
TRBV19,TRBJ1-4,-,TRBD1,CASSPRTGKTTNEKLFF,TGTGCCAGTAGTCCTCGGACAGGGAAAACAACTAATGAAAAACTGTTTTTT
TRBV25-1,TRBJ1-5,few,-,CASGEGNQPQHF,TGTGCCAGCGGGGAGGGCAATCAGCCCCAGCATTTT
TRBV5-8,TRBJ1-2,-,TRBD1,CASSLTGANYGYTF,TGTGCCAGCAGCTTGACAGGGGCTAACTATGGCTACACCTTC
TRBV30,TRBJ1-6,-,-,CAWSTGTAAYNSPLHF,TGTGCCTGGAGTACTGGAACAGCGGCGTATAATTCACCCCTCCACTTT
TRBV9,TRBJ2-3,-,TRBD2,CASSTGGLAGDTQYF,TGTGCCAGCAGCACCGGGGGGCTAGCGGGAGATACGCAGTATTTT
TRBV29-1,TRBJ1-2,-,-,CSVGSSYGYTF,TGCAGCGTTGGGAGTAGCTATGGCTACACCTTC
TRBV6-5,TRBJ1-1,-,TRBD1,CASSQGQGIAEAFF,TGTGCCAGCAGCCAGGGACAGGGAATCGCTGAAGCTTTCTTT
TRBV29-1,TRBJ2-3,-,TRBD2,CSERRGGQRNTQYF,TGCAGCGAACGACGGGGGGGCCAAAGGAATACGCAGTATTTT
TRBV25-1,TRBJ1-1,-,TRBD1,CASSAGQGVFDTEAFF,TGTGCCAGCAGTGCGGGACAGGGAGTGTTTGACACTGAAGCTTTCTTT
TRBV28,TRBJ1-1,-,-,CASSFLLQLNTEAFF,TGTGCCAGCAGTTTTTTACTTCAACTGAACACTGAAGCTTTCTTT